What follows are 29 T cell receptor beta chains derived from one specimen sequenced in a study of T cells in Graves' hyperthyroidism and ophthalmopathy. Amplified regions were TCR beta CDR3 sequences from RNA transcripts. Primed by the HTBI set, a first-round RT-PCR was run on the TCR CDR3. Each CDR3 protein is one row after TCRdb ran MiXCR on the multiplex PCR reads. The sample has around 420,000 distinct CDR3 sequences, about a sixth seen once. Sequencing was performed on blood. Receptors originate from a woman aged 18-30 years with Graves' hyperthyroidism.

The gene calls are TRBV7-9 and TRBJ1-2; 10 bases line up with TRBD1. The ends lost 5 bases at V and 4 bases at J; junction bases unmatched: 7. The CDR3 is 15 amino acids. Per the germline V gene, CDR1 is SEHNR and CDR2 is FQNEAQ (reference sequence). In DNA, the CDR3 is TGTGCCAGCAGCCGGGGGACAGGGGTACGCTATGGCTACACCTTC. As protein: CASSRGTGVRYGYTF. Complete variable domain (other parts from reference TRBV7-9 and TRBJ1-2): DTGVSQNPRHKITKRGQNVTFRCDPISEHNRLYWYRQTLGQGPEFLTYFQNEAQLEKSRLLSDRFSAERPKGSFSTLEIQRTEQGDSAMYLCASSRGTGVRYGYTFGSGTRLTVV.

In this sample, this clonotype turned up many times. V usage is TRBV27 and J usage is TRBJ1-2; D is uncertain. The CDR3 runs to 13 residues. Deletions cut 7 bases from V and 0 bases from J, with 9 bases between. Germline assignment: CDR1 MNHEY and CDR2 SMNVEV (reference sequence). The CDR3 sequence: CASTTTPNYGYTF. CDR3 DNA: TGTGCCAGCACTACTACACCTAACTATGGCTACACCTTC.

The table lists this clonotype with many counts. The V and J genes are TRBV7-2 and TRBJ1-2, with 10 bases aligning to TRBD1. Per the germline V gene, CDR1 is SGHTA and CDR2 is FQGNSA. The CDR3 contains 13 residues. With V trimmed by 4 bases and J by 5 bases, 1 base remained unmatched. Here the CDR3 reads CASSSDRGYGYTF. CDR3 nucleotides: TGTGCCAGCAGCTCGGACAGGGGGTATGGCTACACCTTC.

The chain couples TRBV19 to TRBJ2-1; D tentatively fits TRBD1 or TRBD2 (5 bases each). Germline lookup yields CDR1 LNHDA and CDR2 SQIVND (reference sequence). The CDR3 has 15 amino acids. Deletions cut 4 bases from V and 4 bases from J, with 14 bases between. The CDR3 here is CASSTPGTLYNEQFF. In DNA form, the CDR3 reads TGTGCCAGTAGTACCCCCGGGACGTTATACAATGAGCAGTTCTTC. The full variable domain, its missing parts supplied by reference TRBV19 and TRBJ2-1, is DGGITQSPKYLFRKEGQNVTLSCEQNLNHDAMYWYRQDPGQGLRLIYYSQIVNDFQKGDIAEGYSVSREKKESFPLTVTSAQKNPTAFYLCASSTPGTLYNEQFFGPGTRLTVL.

This clonotype was counted ten times or more. The chain couples TRBV2 to TRBJ1-5; TRBD1 is a possible D gene (6 bases). CDR1 SNHLY and CDR2 FYNNEI come from the germline V gene. CDR3 size: 13 residues. The ends were cut back, 3 bases at V and 6 bases at J, with 9 bases in the middle. This chain's CDR3 is CASSESRGQPQHF. The CDR3 region has the DNA TGTGCCAGCAGTGAGAGCAGGGGTCAGCCCCAGCATTTT. The whole variable domain, remainder taken from reference TRBV2 and TRBJ1-5, is EPEVTQTPSHQVTQMGQEVILRCVPISNHLYFYWYRQILGQKVEFLVSFYNNEISEKSEIFDDQFSVERPDGSNFTLKIRSTKLEDSAMYFCASSESRGQPQHFGDGTRLSIL.

Comment on this clonotype: This may arise from a read error, as a much more abundant clone is one base away. The V call is TRBV28, the J call TRBJ2-2, with a possible D match to TRBD1 (7 bases). The CDR3 consists of 15 residues. From germline, CDR1 is MDHEN and CDR2 SYDVKM. The CDR3: CASSRGQDNTGGLFF. DNA of the CDR3: TGTGCCAGCAGCCGCGGACAGGATAACACCGGGGGGCTGTTTTTT.

CDR3 protein: CASSGQGALGGYTF. In nucleotides, the CDR3 is TGTGCCAGCAGCGGACAGGGGGCGCTGGGAGGCTACACCTTC. This chain uses TRBV9 with TRBJ1-2, with TRBD1 matching 10 bases. Germline values: CDR1 SGDLS, CDR2 YYNGEE. Trimming removed 3 bases from V and 8 bases from J; junction bases left unmatched: 7. The CDR3 loop spans 14 amino acids.

A remark on this clonotype: A much larger clone is a single base away; this may be a read error. This rearrangement joins TRBV3-1 to TRBJ2-1, with D perhaps given as TRBD1 or TRBD2 (5 bases each). Trimming shortened V by 4 bases and J by 15 bases, and 22 bases separated the two germline ends. Germline-derived CDR1 and CDR2 are LGHDT and YNNKEL (reference sequence). The CDR3 runs to 14 residues. The CDR3 DNA reads TGTGCCAGCAGCCCTAGGCCGGGACCAGGTTCCAGGTTCTTC. Its protein product is CASSPRPGPGSRFF.

This clonotype was counted at least ten times. The CDR3 is CASSLQGHTDTQYF. Here the CDR3 DNA reads TGTGCCAGCAGCCTCCAGGGACACACAGATACGCAGTATTTT. This sequence joins TRBV7-3 and TRBJ2-3, with D maybe TRBD1 (6 bases). The CDR3 runs to 14 residues. V was cut by 5 bases and J by 2 bases, with 11 bases left in between. Germline CDR1 and CDR2: SGHTA and FQGTGA.

This clonotype has just a few counts. The chain recombines TRBV19 with TRBJ1-5; D is perhaps TRBD1 (5 bases). V lost 4 bases, J lost 2 bases, and 12 bases lay in between. This CDR3 has 15 amino acids. Germline V gene sequence: CDR1 LNHDA, CDR2 SQIVND (reference sequence). The CDR3 loop reads CASSKTLGGNQPQHF. The CDR3 region has the DNA TGTGCCAGTAGTAAGACCTTAGGGGGCAATCAGCCCCAGCATTTT.

On this clonotype itself: A much more abundant neighbour one base away suggests this may be a read error. This rearrangement joins TRBV2 to TRBJ2-1; D remains ambiguous. The germline V gene encodes CDR1 SNHLY and CDR2 FYNNEI. The CDR3 has 15 residues. The CDR3 nucleotides read TGTGCCAGCAGTGAAGAGCCCCCGGATAGGAATGGGCAGTTCTTC. Its protein is CASSEEPPDRNGQFF. Looking up the rest from reference TRBV2 and TRBJ2-1 gives the full variable domain: EPEVTQTPSHQVTQMGQEVILRCVPISNHLYFYWYRQILGQKVEFLVSFYNNEISEKSEIFDDQFSVERPDGSNFTLKIRSTKLEDSAMYFCASSEEPPDRNGQFFGPGTRLTVL.

This clonotype was picked up many times. The chain carries TRBV29-1 and TRBJ1-5, with a tentative D call TRBD1 (6 bases). CDR1 and CDR2 from the germline V gene are SQVTM and ANQGSEA. This CDR3 contains 13 residues. Trimming took 6 bases from V and 7 from J, leaving 16 bases between them. The CDR3 spells CSVGTGSRQPQHF. CDR3 in DNA: TGCAGCGTCGGAACAGGGTCGAGACAGCCCCAGCATTTT. The variable domain in full, with the rest retrieved from reference TRBV29-1 and TRBJ1-5, is SAVISQKPSRDICQRGTSLTIQCQVDSQVTMMFWYRQQPGQSLTLIATANQGSEATYESGFVIDKFPISRPNLTFSTLTVSNMSPEDSSIYLCSVGTGSRQPQHFGDGTRLSIL.

This clonotype showed up many times. This chain joins TRBV20-1 and TRBJ2-6; D is ambiguous. In germline, CDR1 is DFQATT, CDR2 SNEGSKA (reference sequence). This CDR3 has 15 residues. Between the trimmed V and J ends, which lost 3 bases and 0 bases, there was a span of 9 bases. CDR3: CSASRVSSGANVLTF. CDR3 sequence (DNA): TGCAGTGCTAGCCGGGTGAGCTCTGGGGCCAACGTCCTGACTTTC.

At least ten counts were recorded for this clonotype. The rearrangement links TRBV19 to TRBJ1-1, with D unresolved. CDR1 is LNHDA, CDR2 SQIVND, per germline (reference sequence). The V end was cut by 4 bases, the J end by 2 bases, with 8 bases between. The CDR3 is made up of 13 amino acids. The CDR3 spells CASSTGVNTEAFF. The CDR3 DNA reads TGTGCCAGTAGTACCGGGGTAAACACTGAAGCTTTCTTT. Filled out from reference TRBV19 and TRBJ1-1, the complete variable domain reads DGGITQSPKYLFRKEGQNVTLSCEQNLNHDAMYWYRQDPGQGLRLIYYSQIVNDFQKGDIAEGYSVSREKKESFPLTVTSAQKNPTAFYLCASSTGVNTEAFFGQGTRLTVV.

This clonotype has a count of ten or more. This chain links TRBV6-1 with TRBJ2-7, with D possibly being TRBD1 (6 bases). V was cut by 4 bases and J by 1 base, with 8 bases left in between. In germline, CDR1 is MNHNS, CDR2 SASEGT. The CDR3 totals 13 residues. Here the CDR3 DNA reads TGTGCCAGCAGTGCGACAGGTTCCTACGAGCAGTACTTC. Encoded protein: CASSATGSYEQYF.

This clonotype appeared many times. The chain couples TRBV7-9 to TRBJ2-5; tentative D call: TRBD2 (6 bases). Germline CDR1 and CDR2: SEHNR and FQNEAQ (reference sequence). This CDR3 is 15 amino acids long. V was clipped by 3 bases and J by 3 bases, with 14 bases between them. The CDR3 region is CASSFADGEEETQYF. The CDR3 DNA follows: TGTGCCAGCAGCTTCGCGGACGGGGAGGAAGAGACCCAGTACTTC.

The rearrangement links TRBV20-1 to TRBJ1-1, with D possibly being TRBD1 (5 bases). V was cut by 4 bases and J by 0 bases, with 12 bases left in between. Germline CDR1 is DFQATT and CDR2 is SNEGSKA (reference sequence). The CDR3 loop spans 14 amino acids. This CDR3 reads CSATSGGVNTEAFF. In DNA form, the CDR3 reads TGCAGTGCTACCTCTGGGGGGGTGAACACTGAAGCTTTCTTT.

This clonotype was detected many times. This chain uses TRBV20-1 with TRBJ2-1; D tentatively fits TRBD1 or TRBD2 (6 bases each). The germline V gene encodes CDR1 DFQATT and CDR2 SNEGSKA (reference sequence). This CDR3 region has 14 residues. V was pared by 2 bases and J by 5 bases, with 13 bases between. The CDR3 sequence: CSARLGASDNEQFF. CDR3 nucleotides: TGCAGTGCTAGATTGGGGGCTAGCGACAATGAGCAGTTCTTC.

The sample holds a few counts of this clonotype. This chain links TRBV4-1 with TRBJ2-1; 12 bases match TRBD2. In germline, CDR1 is MGHRA, CDR2 YSYEKL. Trimming at V came to 9 bases and at J to 7 bases, leaving 7 bases not matched to a gene. The CDR3 consists of 14 residues. The CDR3 loop is CASTLAGGYNEQFF. Written as DNA, the CDR3 is TGCGCCAGTACACTAGCGGGGGGATATAATGAGCAGTTCTTC.

This clonotype was detected many times. V usage is TRBV28 and J usage is TRBJ2-4; the D gene is possibly TRBD2 (6 bases). This CDR3 contains 17 residues. Germline CDR1 is MDHEN and CDR2 is SYDVKM. Trimming left V 6 bases short and J 3 bases short, with 21 bases between. The CDR3 protein is CASSPVEGRAFKNIQYF. The CDR3 coding sequence is TGTGCCAGCAGCCCCGTGGAGGGCCGCGCGTTCAAAAACATTCAGTACTTC.

At least ten counts were recorded for this clonotype. This chain links TRBV4-1 with TRBJ2-7; either TRBD1 or TRBD2 may fit D (5 bases each). Between the trimmed V and J ends, which lost 4 bases and 2 bases, there was a span of 15 bases. Germline V gene sequence: CDR1 MGHRA, CDR2 YSYEKL. This CDR3 spans 15 amino acids. CDR3 sequence reads: CASSPGRPGPYEQYF. In nucleotides, the CDR3 is TGCGCCAGCAGCCCGGGACGGCCGGGACCCTACGAGCAGTACTTC.

V and J are TRBV10-3 and TRBJ2-1, with TRBD1 identical over 8 bases. J gave up 6 bases and V 7 bases, and 2 bases lay outside the gene matches. The CDR3 sequence is 12 residues long. CDR1 ENHRY and CDR2 SYGVKD come from the germline V gene. CDR3 sequence: CAITGTGNEQFF. Here the CDR3 DNA reads TGTGCCATCACAGGGACAGGCAATGAGCAGTTCTTC.

As regards this clonotype: The missing conserved phenylalanine or tryptophan at the end of this CDR3 makes a read error likely. The chain's CDR3 is CASRSNGAANSPLHS. In DNA, the CDR3 is TGTGCCAGCAGATCTAACGGAGCAGCCAATTCACCCCTCCACTCT. The J gene is TRBJ1-6, the V gene TRBV7-8; the D is unclear. Per germline, CDR1 SGHVS and CDR2 FQNEAQ. The V end was cut by 6 bases, the J end by 7 bases, with 16 bases between. The CDR3 length is 15 residues.

For the CDR3, the DNA is TGTGCCAGCAGCTCCGGGACAGGGGGCCACGAGCAGTACTTC. Protein product: CASSSGTGGHEQYF. The chain is built from TRBV5-6 and TRBJ2-7; 12 bases align to TRBD1. V lost 3 bases and J lost 5; bases outside the gene matches: 3. The CDR3 sequence is 14 residues long. In germline, CDR1 is SGHDT, CDR2 YYEEEE.

The sample holds a few counts of this clonotype. This chain uses TRBV6-1 with TRBJ1-2; the D is unclear. The CDR3 has 17 amino acids. The V gene's germline CDR1 is MNHNS and CDR2 SASEGT. Between the trimmed V and J ends, which lost 1 base and 4 bases, there was a span of 19 bases. In nucleotides, the CDR3 is TGTGCCAGCAGTGAAGAGGTAGATCTGGGGTCTCGCTATGGCTACACCTTC. Translation gives CASSEEVDLGSRYGYTF.

This sequence joins TRBV7-6 and TRBJ2-3, with a possible D match to TRBD2 (5 bases). The V end lost 0 bases, the J end lost 1 base, and 11 bases lay between the germline ends. Germline CDR1 is SGHVS and CDR2 is FNYEAQ. This CDR3 has 16 amino acids. The CDR3 is CASSLATSPGTDTQYF. The DNA of the CDR3 is TGTGCCAGCAGCTTAGCAACTAGTCCTGGCACAGATACGCAGTATTTT.

In this sample, this clonotype turned up many times. The rearrangement links TRBV12-3 or TRBV12-4 to TRBJ2-1; D may be TRBD2 (5 bases). The CDR3 consists of 11 residues. Trimming cost V 4 bases and J 13 bases, with 11 bases left between them. The DNA of the CDR3 is TGTGCCAGCAGTTACCGGACTGACCAGTTCTTC. Residues: CASSYRTDQFF.

This clonotype was observed many times. The chain couples TRBV2 to TRBJ1-5, with 8 positions matching TRBD1. The CDR3 length is 15 residues. V dropped 1 base and J dropped 1; count of bases not matched to a gene: 0. Germline V lookup: CDR1 SNHLY, CDR2 FYNNEI. The CDR3 spells CASSEGQGSNQPQHF. The DNA of the CDR3 is TGTGCCAGCAGTGAAGGACAGGGGAGCAATCAGCCCCAGCATTTT.

The chain joins TRBV20-1 to TRBJ1-6; TRBD1 aligns across 8 bases. The germline V gene encodes CDR1 DFQATT and CDR2 SNEGSKA (reference sequence). The CDR3 covers 16 residues. V shed 6 bases and J 7 bases; nucleotides not matched to a gene: 14. CDR3 coding DNA: TGCAGTGCCCGCCCGGGGACAGGAGGTGGAAATTCACCCCTCCACTTT. Protein sequence: CSARPGTGGGNSPLHF.